One and the same sample provided the 20 T cell receptor beta chains below, sequenced in a study of blood T cells in healthy people across ages. Together with a sample-barcoded 5' primer, a J-beta primer mix was included in a second PCR lasting about 6 to 12 cycles. TCRdb re-called the 5' RACE reads through MiXCR, storing one row per CDR3 protein. The sample shows under 1,100,000 distinct CDR3 sequences, approximately 25% of them seen only once. These same records also appear under a second study, on T cells of mothers and their children.

The sequencing sample was made of blood. The receptors shown here come from a girl aged 2 to 9 in good health.

This clonotype appeared a few times. The junction shows a germline mismatch at one end, possibly a read error. The chain employs TRBV5-1 and TRBJ2-4; 12 nucleotides agree with TRBD2. The length of the CDR3 is 16 residues. Germline V gene data show CDR1 as SGHRS and CDR2 as YFSETQ. CDR3 sequence reads: CASSSLAGGAKNMQYF. The CDR3 nucleotides read TGCGCCAGCAGCTCGCTAGCGGGAGGGGCCAAAAACATGCAGTACTTC.

V gene TRBV21-1 combines with J gene TRBJ2-7; the tabulated D call, TRBD1, remains unverified against the DNA. TRBV21-1 is assigned pseudogene status. The CDR3 runs 14 residues. CDR3 DNA: TGTGCCAGCAGCAAAGAGGGGGTTGGTTACGAGCAGTACTTC. Protein sequence: CASSKEGVGYEQYF.

This clonotype has only a few counts. Mismatch with germline at one junction end may stem from a read error. The J gene is TRBJ2-7, the V gene TRBV29-1; D call uncertain. The CDR3 runs to 11 residues. Looked up from germline, CDR1 is SQVTM and CDR2 is ANQGSEA. CDR3 coding DNA: TGCAGCGTTAGGGTCTCCTACGAGCGGTACTTC. Translating it yields CSVRVSYERYF.

This rearrangement joins TRBV10-3 to TRBJ1-2; tentatively, D is TRBD1 (5 bases). V was shortened by 6 bases and J by 8 bases, with 16 bases between the two germline ends. The CDR3 has 13 residues. The V gene's germline CDR1 is ENHRY and CDR2 SYGVKD. The CDR3 spells CAIRSVAGEGYTF. CDR3 DNA: TGTGCCATCAGATCGGTGGCGGGGGAGGGCTACACCTTC.

The chain has TRBV7-2 and TRBJ1-2, with 7 bases aligning to TRBD1. This CDR3 spans 15 amino acids. Per germline, CDR1 SGHTA and CDR2 FQGNSA. V lost 4 bases, J lost 4 bases, and 9 bases stayed unmatched. DNA for the CDR3: TGTGCCAGCAGCTCTAGACAGGGCCTCCTCTATGGCTACACCTTC. Translation: CASSSRQGLLYGYTF.

The V and J genes are TRBV5-1 and TRBJ2-1, with TRBD2 as a possible D gene (7 bases). Germline CDR1 is SGHRS and CDR2 is YFSETQ. V was trimmed by 6 bases and J by 7 bases, leaving 17 bases between them. The CDR3 has 14 residues. As DNA, the CDR3 is TGCGCCAGCAAGGTAACGGGGGGCCAGAATGAGCAGTTCTTC. Translation gives CASKVTGGQNEQFF.

V usage is TRBV12-3 or TRBV12-4 and J usage is TRBJ2-7; D unresolved. V was pared by 6 bases and J by 5 bases, with 11 bases between. This CDR3 region has 12 residues. The CDR3 sequence is CASRPGQDEQYF. CDR3 DNA sequence: TGTGCCAGCAGACCAGGTCAAGACGAGCAGTACTTC.

The J gene is TRBJ2-1, the V gene TRBV29-1, with TRBD2 identical over 8 bases. CDR1 is SQVTM and CDR2 is ANQGSEA in the germline V gene. This CDR3 spans 12 amino acids. The junction had 2 bases not matched to a gene; V was cut back by 1 base and J by 9 bases. In DNA, the CDR3 is TGCAGCGTTGAAGGCGGGGGGTTTGAGCAGTTCTTC. Residues: CSVEGGGFEQFF.

Of note for this clonotype: The CDR3 does not close with the conserved phenylalanine or tryptophan, likely indicating a read error. The V gene is TRBV29-1, the J gene TRBJ1-2, with D uncertain. The CDR3 has 11 residues. Trimming took off 4 bases at V and 3 bases at J, with 6 bases between the two ends. The germline V gene has CDR1 SQVTM and CDR2 ANQGSEA. CDR3 sequence (DNA): TGCAGCGTTGGACTGGACTATGGCTACACCCTC. It yields the protein CSVGLDYGYTL.

This clonotype was recorded many times. The V gene is TRBV20-1, the J gene TRBJ2-7; D is perhaps TRBD2 (5 bases). Germline V gene lookup returns CDR1 DFQATT and CDR2 SNEGSKA (reference sequence). The CDR3 extends over 13 amino acids. V was clipped by 6 bases and J by 2 bases, with 14 bases between them. The CDR3 loop reads CSAESGLTYEQYF. The DNA for the CDR3 is TGCAGTGCGGAAAGTGGACTGACCTACGAGCAGTACTTC.

The sample holds a few counts of this clonotype. The chain is built from TRBV28 and TRBJ2-7; TRBD1 is a possible D gene (5 bases). In germline, CDR1 is MDHEN, CDR2 SYDVKM. The V end was cut by 7 bases, the J end by 2 bases, with 18 bases between. CDR3 length equals 15 residues. CDR3: CASTLRGASTYEQYF. In nucleotides, the CDR3 is TGTGCCAGCACCCTCCGTGGGGCCTCCACCTACGAGCAGTACTTC.

Only a few counts were recorded for this clonotype. The genes are TRBV6-5 and TRBJ2-7; D possibly corresponds to TRBD1 (5 bases). V was pared by 5 bases and J by 6 bases, with 8 bases between. Germline-derived CDR1 and CDR2 are MNHEY and SVGAGI. The CDR3 extends over 11 amino acids. In DNA, the CDR3 is TGTGCCAGCAGTGTCACAGGCGAGCAGTACTTC. This codes for CASSVTGEQYF.

The CDR3 protein is CASSLKLAGTDSSYEQYF. In nucleotides, the CDR3 is TGTGCCAGCAGCTTAAAACTAGCGGGGACCGATTCCTCCTACGAGCAGTACTTC. This chain joins TRBV7-2 and TRBJ2-5; 10 bases map to TRBD2. The J call may be faulty, since TRBJ2-7 better matches the DNA end. The CDR3 extends over 18 amino acids. Per the germline V gene, CDR1 is SGHTA and CDR2 is FQGNSA.

The chain links TRBV11-2 to TRBJ2-7; 9 bases align to TRBD1. Germline V gives CDR1 SGHAT, CDR2 FQNNGV. CDR3 length: 15 residues. J gave up 3 bases and V 4 bases, and 7 bases lay outside the gene matches. CDR3 sequence reads: CASSSGQGSFYEQYF. DNA of the CDR3: TGTGCCAGCAGCTCGGGACAGGGTTCCTTCTACGAGCAGTACTTC. Full variable domain (rest looked up from reference TRBV11-2 and TRBJ2-7): EAGVAQSPRYKIIEKRQSVAFWCNPISGHATLYWYQQILGQGPKLLIQFQNNGVVDDSQLPKDRFSAERLKGVDSTLKIQPAKLEDSAVYLCASSSGQGSFYEQYFGPGTRLTVT.

Only a few counts were recorded for this clonotype. The V call is TRBV12-3 or TRBV12-4, the J call TRBJ1-2; possibly TRBD1 for D (6 bases). V gave up 8 bases and J gave up 6 bases, with 16 bases separating them. The CDR3 has 13 amino acids. The DNA for the CDR3 is TGTGCCAGCCTAGGGGACACCAGACATGGCTACACCTTC. It codes for CASLGDTRHGYTF.

The chain is built from TRBV7-2 and TRBJ2-5; TRBD2 matches at 7 bases. The DNA end is more similar to TRBJ2-1, so the J call may be wrong. Germline CDR1 and CDR2: SGHTA and FQGNSA. The CDR3 is made up of 14 amino acids. CDR3 residues: CASSTKTSRNEQFF. The CDR3 DNA reads TGTGCCAGCAGCACCAAGACTAGCCGGAATGAGCAGTTCTTC.

The V and J genes are TRBV6-5 and TRBJ2-2; D gene uncertain. V lost 0 bases, J lost 6 bases, and 11 bases lay in between. Germline CDR1 MNHEY, CDR2 SVGAGI. CDR3 length: 15 amino acids. In DNA, the CDR3 is TGTGCCAGCAGTTACTCGGGTTCTGGGGCCGGGGAGCTGTTTTTT. It encodes CASSYSGSGAGELFF.

This sequence joins TRBV28 and TRBJ1-1; D unresolved. Germline CDR1 is MDHEN and CDR2 is SYDVKM. CDR3 length equals 15 residues. V shed 5 bases and J shed 4 bases, with 17 bases lying between them. This chain's CDR3 is CASSTRTSGSTEAFF. The CDR3 nucleotides are TGTGCCAGCAGTACCCGAACGTCCGGCAGCACTGAAGCTTTCTTT.

V and J are TRBV4-2 and TRBJ2-7; TRBD1 matches 10 bases. The CDR3 covers 15 residues. Germline V gene sequence: CDR1 LGHNA, CDR2 YNFKEQ. With V trimmed by 1 base and J by 7 bases, 7 bases remained unmatched. The CDR3 sequence is CASSQAGTGVGEQYF. The CDR3 region has the DNA TGTGCCAGCAGCCAAGCCGGGACAGGGGTAGGGGAGCAGTACTTC.

The chain has TRBV7-3 and TRBJ2-3; D is undetermined. The CDR3 runs to 15 residues. The V gene's germline CDR1 is SGHTA and CDR2 FQGTGA. The V end was cut by 1 base, the J end by 1 base, with 9 bases between. CDR3 region: CASSLSWVGTDTQYF. In DNA form, the CDR3 reads TGTGCCAGCAGCTTAAGCTGGGTAGGCACAGATACGCAGTATTTT.